This is a list of T cell receptor beta chains from one sample in a study of response to subunit inactivated influenza vaccine. In TCRdb, the RT-PCR reads were re-called with MiXCR into one record per CDR3 protein. The table includes hundreds of thousands of distinct CDR3 sequences, more than 10% detected once. Here the sequenced sample was non-naive T cells sorted from PBMCs, taken about 14 days before vaccination. Every receptor here comes from a man aged 50 or older who received an inactivated influenza vaccine. CDR3s include the opening cysteine and the closing phenylalanine or tryptophan. D genes are given only for firm matches. Some rows mark clone size as missing; the rest say once, few, many or name a class of expanded clone.

-,-,TRBJ2-6,TRBV29-1,15,CSVVTPRDGANVLTF,TGCAGCGTTGTTACACCCAGGGATGGGGCCAACGTCCTGACTTTC
-,few,TRBJ2-3,TRBV27,15,CASRYGYASTDTQYF,TGTGCCAGCAGATATGGGTATGCTAGCACAGATACGCAGTATTTT
-,-,TRBJ2-1,TRBV9,15,CASSVVAGEIREQFF,TGTGCCAGCAGCGTAGTGGCAGGGGAGATACGGGAGCAGTTCTTC
-,-,TRBJ2-7,TRBV29-1,13,CSVGQRQFYEQYF,TGCAGCGTTGGACAACGCCAATTCTACGAGCAGTACTTC
-,few,TRBJ2-7,TRBV5-1,13,CASKAASSYEQYF,TGCGCCAGCAAGGCCGCGAGCTCCTACGAGCAGTACTTC
TRBD1,few,TRBJ2-7,TRBV2,15,CASRRDRGQGYEQYF,TGTGCCAGCAGGAGGGACAGGGGCCAGGGTTACGAGCAGTACTTC
-,many,TRBJ2-7,TRBV5-1,14,CASSLAPGFYEQYF,TGCGCCAGCAGCTTGGCCCCGGGATTCTACGAGCAGTACTTC
-,-,TRBJ2-2,TRBV9,15,CASSVEPGAAGELFF,TGTGCCAGCAGCGTAGAACCGGGGGCAGCCGGGGAGCTGTTTTTT
TRBD2,few,TRBJ2-2,TRBV7-2,17,CASSLAYRGGNTGELFF,TGTGCCAGCAGCTTAGCGTATCGCGGGGGGAACACCGGGGAGCTGTTTTTT
-,-,TRBJ1-1,TRBV7-8,16,CASSLALGGLSTEAFF,TGTGCCAGCAGCTTAGCGCTGGGGGGGTTGAGCACTGAAGCTTTCTTT
TRBD1,-,TRBJ2-1,TRBV9,16,CASSVAAGTGYNEQFF,TGTGCCAGCAGCGTAGCGGCGGGGACAGGTTACAATGAGCAGTTCTTC
TRBD2,many,TRBJ2-3,TRBV20-1,15,CSAGGTSGRPDTQYF,TGCAGTGCTGGGGGGACTAGCGGGAGACCAGATACGCAGTATTTT
TRBD2,many,TRBJ2-5,TRBV15,14,CATSDASGSETQYF,TGTGCCACCAGTGACGCTAGCGGGAGTGAGACCCAGTACTTC
-,-,TRBJ2-3,TRBV29-1,14,CSVEEFSSTDTQYF,TGCAGCGTTGAAGAGTTTTCTAGCACAGATACGCAGTATTTT
-,few,TRBJ2-1,TRBV6-5,12,CASSYGANEQFF,TGTGCCAGCAGTTACGGGGCCAATGAGCAGTTCTTC
TRBD2,-,TRBJ2-2,TRBV14,16,CASSRRTSGNTGELFF,TGTGCCAGCAGCCGAAGAACTAGCGGGAACACCGGGGAGCTGTTTTTT
-,many,TRBJ2-5,TRBV25-1,11,CASSEWETQYF,TGTGCCAGCAGTGAATGGGAGACCCAGTACTTC
TRBD2,many,TRBJ2-1,TRBV6-5,17,CASSYISGRVSYNEQFF,TGTGCCAGCAGTTATATTAGCGGGAGGGTCTCCTACAATGAGCAGTTCTTC
TRBD2,-,TRBJ2-5,TRBV20-1,14,CSAGGSGGRETQYF,TGCAGTGCTGGGGGTAGCGGGGGCCGAGAGACCCAGTACTTC
-,many,TRBJ2-3,TRBV6-5,14,CASRHSGRPATQYF,TGTGCCAGCAGACACTCGGGGCGGCCGGCTACGCAGTATTTT
-,few,TRBJ1-1,TRBV5-1,15,CASSLANSGGTEAFF,TGCGCCAGCAGCTTGGCAAATTCCGGGGGCACTGAAGCTTTCTTT
TRBD1,-,TRBJ2-3,TRBV6-2/TRBV6-3,14,CASTLDRGADTQYF,TGTGCCAGCACCCTCGACAGGGGTGCAGATACGCAGTATTTT
TRBD1,many,TRBJ2-5,TRBV20-1,16,CSASGDRGRGQETQYF,TGCAGTGCCAGCGGGGACAGGGGACGTGGGCAAGAGACCCAGTACTTC
-,many,TRBJ1-1,TRBV2,17,CASSPPPWQGGRTEAFF,TGTGCCAGCAGTCCACCCCCGTGGCAGGGAGGCCGCACTGAAGCTTTCTTT
TRBD2,few,TRBJ2-3,TRBV20-1,17,CSARDPRGSGEPDTQYF,TGCAGTGCTAGAGACCCGAGAGGTAGCGGGGAGCCAGATACGCAGTATTTT